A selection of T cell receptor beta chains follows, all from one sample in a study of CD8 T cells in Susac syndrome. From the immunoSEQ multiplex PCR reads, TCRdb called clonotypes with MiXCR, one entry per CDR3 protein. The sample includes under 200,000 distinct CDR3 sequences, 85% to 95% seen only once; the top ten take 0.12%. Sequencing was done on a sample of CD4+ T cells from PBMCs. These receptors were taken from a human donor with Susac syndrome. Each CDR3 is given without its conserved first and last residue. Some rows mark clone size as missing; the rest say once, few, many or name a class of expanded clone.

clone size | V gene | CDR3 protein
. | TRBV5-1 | ASSFNIRSATNEKLF
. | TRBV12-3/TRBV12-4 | ASNRGQGTTGELF
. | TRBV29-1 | SVAGLAGGFSYNEQF
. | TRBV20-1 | SASPQAMNTEAF
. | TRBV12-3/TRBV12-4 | ASSSTGTSGGAKNIQY
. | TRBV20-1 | SAGLSTDTQY
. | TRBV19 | ASRPPGFNSPLH
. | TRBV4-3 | ASSYLQGSGNTIY
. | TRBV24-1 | ATSDSLPGSNQPQH
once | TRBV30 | AWGQDDTEAF
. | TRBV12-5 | ASGLGTSAAGGEQF
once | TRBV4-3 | ASSQARGLVNTGELF
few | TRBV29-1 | SATGGETQY
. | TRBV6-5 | ASSYRGGNTIY
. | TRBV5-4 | ASSVANYGYT
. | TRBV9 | ASSVEAVEDTQY
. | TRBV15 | ATSRQGNTEAF
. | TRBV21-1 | ASRCYWPHYEQY
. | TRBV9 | ASSVDEVRGGYT
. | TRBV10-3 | AIRDWDGSEQY
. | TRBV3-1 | ASSLAGPQETQY
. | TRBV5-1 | ASSWAGGYNEQF
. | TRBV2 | ASSGSGLANTDTQY
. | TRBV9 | ASSVASGMNGYT
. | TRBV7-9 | ASSLNGETQY
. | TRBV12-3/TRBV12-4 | ASSLWDTGELF
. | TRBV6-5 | ASSSDRETEAF
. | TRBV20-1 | SARHGGTTYEQY
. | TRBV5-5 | ASRPGQGLNSYEQY
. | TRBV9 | ASSADYPDYEQY
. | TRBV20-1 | SARDLGTGPYEQY
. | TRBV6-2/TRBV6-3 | ASGSPPSGGADTQY
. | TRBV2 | ASSPRRGGYGYT
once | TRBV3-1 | ASSQDRERAKY
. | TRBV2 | ASSEENTGELF
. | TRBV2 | ASSGLTGSGTQY
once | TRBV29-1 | SVVRGGGETQY
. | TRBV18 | ASSRRTSNTGELF
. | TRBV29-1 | SVANGMIYGYT
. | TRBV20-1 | SATPPQTTEAF
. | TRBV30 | AWSVSQPTRAQPLH
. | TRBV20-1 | SATQGSYNSPLH
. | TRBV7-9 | ASSPGGGAYEQY
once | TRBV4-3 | ASSQGINTGELF
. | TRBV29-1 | SVASGALGEQF